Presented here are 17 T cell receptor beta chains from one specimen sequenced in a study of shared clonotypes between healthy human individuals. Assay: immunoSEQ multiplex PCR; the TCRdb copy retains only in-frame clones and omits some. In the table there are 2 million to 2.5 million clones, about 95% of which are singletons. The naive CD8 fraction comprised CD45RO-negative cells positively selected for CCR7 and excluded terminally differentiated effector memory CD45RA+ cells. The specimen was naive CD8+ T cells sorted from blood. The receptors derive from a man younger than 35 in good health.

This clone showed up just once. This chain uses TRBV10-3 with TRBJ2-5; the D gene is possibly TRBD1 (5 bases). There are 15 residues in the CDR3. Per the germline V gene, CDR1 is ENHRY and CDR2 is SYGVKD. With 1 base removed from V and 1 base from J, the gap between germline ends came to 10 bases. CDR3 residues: CAISEFVGAQETQYF. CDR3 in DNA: TGTGCCATCAGTGAGTTTGTAGGGGCCCAAGAGACCCAGTACTTC.

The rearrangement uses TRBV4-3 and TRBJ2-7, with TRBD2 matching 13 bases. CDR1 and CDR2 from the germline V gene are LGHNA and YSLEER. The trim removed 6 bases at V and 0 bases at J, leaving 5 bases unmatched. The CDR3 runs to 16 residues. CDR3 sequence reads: CASRPGLAGPSYEQYF. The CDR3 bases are TGCGCCAGCAGACCGGGACTAGCGGGGCCCTCCTACGAGCAGTACTTC.

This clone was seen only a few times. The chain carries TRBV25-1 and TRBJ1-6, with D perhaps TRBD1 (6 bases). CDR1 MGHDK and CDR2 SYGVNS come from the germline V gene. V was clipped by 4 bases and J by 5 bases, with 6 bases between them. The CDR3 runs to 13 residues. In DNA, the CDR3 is TGTGCCAGCAGTGCAGGGGATAATTCACCCCTCCACTTT. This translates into CASSAGDNSPLHF.

This CDR3 reads CASSQGLGQGITEAFF. The CDR3 DNA sequence: TGTGCCAGCAGCCAAGGCCTTGGACAGGGAATCACTGAAGCTTTCTTT. This rearrangement joins TRBV14 to TRBJ1-1; 8 bases agree with TRBD1. Per the germline V gene, CDR1 is SGHDN and CDR2 is FVKESK. Trimming cost V 1 base and J 4 bases; bases outside gene matches: 8. The CDR3 runs to 16 residues.

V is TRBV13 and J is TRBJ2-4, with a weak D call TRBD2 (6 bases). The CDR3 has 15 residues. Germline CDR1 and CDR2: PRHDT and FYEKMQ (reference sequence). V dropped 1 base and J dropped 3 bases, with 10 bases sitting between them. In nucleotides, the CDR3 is TGTGCCAGCAGCTTAGAATGGGGAGGCAAAAACATTCAGTACTTC. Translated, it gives CASSLEWGGKNIQYF.

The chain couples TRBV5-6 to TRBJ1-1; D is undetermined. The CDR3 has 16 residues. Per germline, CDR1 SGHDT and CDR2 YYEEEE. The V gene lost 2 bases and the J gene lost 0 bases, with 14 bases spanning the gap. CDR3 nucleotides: TGTGCCAGCAGCTTTTCCCCCGATTTGATGAACACTGAAGCTTTCTTT. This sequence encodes CASSFSPDLMNTEAFF.

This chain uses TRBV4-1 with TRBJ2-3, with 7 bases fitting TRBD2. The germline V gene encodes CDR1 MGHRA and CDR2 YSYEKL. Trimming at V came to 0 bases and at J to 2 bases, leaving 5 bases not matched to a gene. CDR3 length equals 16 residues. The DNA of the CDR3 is TGCGCCAGCAGCCAAGATGGAGCGGGGCTCACAGATACGCAGTATTTT. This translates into CASSQDGAGLTDTQYF.

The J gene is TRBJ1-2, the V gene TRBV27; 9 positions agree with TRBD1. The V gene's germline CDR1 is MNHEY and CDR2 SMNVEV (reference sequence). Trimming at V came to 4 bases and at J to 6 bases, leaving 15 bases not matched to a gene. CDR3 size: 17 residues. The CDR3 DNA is TGTGCCAGCAGTTCGCATATGGGAAACAGGGGGCCGCATGGCTACACCTTC. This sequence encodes CASSSHMGNRGPHGYTF.

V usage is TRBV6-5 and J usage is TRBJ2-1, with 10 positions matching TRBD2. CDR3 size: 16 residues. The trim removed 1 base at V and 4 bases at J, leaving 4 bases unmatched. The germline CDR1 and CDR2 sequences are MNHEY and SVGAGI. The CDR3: CASSYYPSGGYNEQFF. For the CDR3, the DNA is TGTGCCAGCAGTTACTACCCTAGCGGGGGTTACAATGAGCAGTTCTTC.

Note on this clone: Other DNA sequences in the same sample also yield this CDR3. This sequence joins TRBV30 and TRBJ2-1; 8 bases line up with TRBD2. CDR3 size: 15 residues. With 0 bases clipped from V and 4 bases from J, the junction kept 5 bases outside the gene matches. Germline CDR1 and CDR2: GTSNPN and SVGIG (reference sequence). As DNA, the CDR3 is TGTGCCTGGAGTGTGGGAGCGGGGGCTTACAATGAGCAGTTCTTC. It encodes CAWSVGAGAYNEQFF.

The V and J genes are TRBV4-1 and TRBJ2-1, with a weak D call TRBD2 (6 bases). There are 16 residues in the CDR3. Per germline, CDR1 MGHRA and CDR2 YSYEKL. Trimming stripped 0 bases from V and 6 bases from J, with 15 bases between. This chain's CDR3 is CASSQEMGQGGNEQFF. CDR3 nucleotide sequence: TGCGCCAGCAGCCAAGAAATGGGTCAGGGAGGCAATGAGCAGTTCTTC.

Written as DNA, the CDR3 is TGTGCCAGCAGCGCACCCGGACAGAGCTACGAGCAGTACTTC. This gives the protein CASSAPGQSYEQYF. V gene TRBV13 combines with J gene TRBJ2-7, with D possibly matching TRBD1 (6 bases). Trimming cost V 5 bases and J 3 bases, with 14 bases left between them. This CDR3 is 14 amino acids long. Looked up from germline, CDR1 is PRHDT and CDR2 is FYEKMQ (reference sequence). The whole variable domain, remainder taken from reference TRBV13 and TRBJ2-7, is AAGVIQSPRHLIKEKRETATLKCYPIPRHDTVYWYQQGPGQDPQFLISFYEKMQSDKGSIPDRFSAQQFSDYHSELNMSSLELGDSALYFCASSAPGQSYEQYFGPGTRLTVT.

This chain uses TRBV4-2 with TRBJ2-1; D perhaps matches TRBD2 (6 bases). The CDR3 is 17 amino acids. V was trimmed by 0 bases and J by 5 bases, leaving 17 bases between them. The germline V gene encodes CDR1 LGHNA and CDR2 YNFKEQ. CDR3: CASSQDNSWGEDNEQFF. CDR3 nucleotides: TGTGCCAGCAGCCAAGACAATTCGTGGGGGGAGGACAATGAGCAGTTCTTC.

As DNA, the CDR3 is TGCGCCAGCAGCCTCCAGGCGGCCGGGACAGGGGGCGACGAGCAGTACTTC. Its protein is CASSLQAAGTGGDEQYF. J is TRBJ2-7 and V is TRBV4-1; the match to TRBD1 covers 12 bases. The CDR3 is 17 residues long. Losses at the gene ends were 4 bases for V and 5 bases for J; bases not matched to a gene: 12. The germline CDR1 and CDR2 sequences are MGHRA and YSYEKL.

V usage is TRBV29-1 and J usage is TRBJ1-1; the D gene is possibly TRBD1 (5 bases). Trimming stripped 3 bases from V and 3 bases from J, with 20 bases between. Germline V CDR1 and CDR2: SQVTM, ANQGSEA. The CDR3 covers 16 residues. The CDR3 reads CSVDPGLGRGHTEAFF. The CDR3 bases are TGCAGCGTTGATCCAGGGTTGGGTAGAGGTCACACTGAAGCTTTCTTT. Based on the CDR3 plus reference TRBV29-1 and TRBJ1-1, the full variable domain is SAVISQKPSRDICQRGTSLTIQCQVDSQVTMMFWYRQQPGQSLTLIATANQGSEATYESGFVIDKFPISRPNLTFSTLTVSNMSPEDSSIYLCSVDPGLGRGHTEAFFGQGTRLTVV.

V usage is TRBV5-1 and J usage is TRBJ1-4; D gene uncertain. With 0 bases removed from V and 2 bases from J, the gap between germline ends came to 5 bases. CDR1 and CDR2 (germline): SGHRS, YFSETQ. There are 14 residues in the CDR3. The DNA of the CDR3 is TGCGCCAGCAGCTTGGGTGAGACTAATGAAAAACTGTTTTTT. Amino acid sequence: CASSLGETNEKLFF. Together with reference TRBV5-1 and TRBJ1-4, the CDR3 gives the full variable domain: KAGVTQTPRYLIKTRGQQVTLSCSPISGHRSVSWYQQTPGQGLQFLFEYFSETQRNKGNFPGRFSGRQFSNSRSEMNVSTLELGDSALYLCASSLGETNEKLFFGSGTQLSVL.

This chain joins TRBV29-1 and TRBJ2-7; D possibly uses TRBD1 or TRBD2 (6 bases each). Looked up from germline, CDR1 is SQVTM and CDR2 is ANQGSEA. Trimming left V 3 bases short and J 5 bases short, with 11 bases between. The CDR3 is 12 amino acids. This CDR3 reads CSVEYGGHEQYF. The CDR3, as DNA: TGCAGCGTTGAGTACGGGGGCCACGAGCAGTACTTC.